This entry is about one T cell receptor (beta chain). A quantity of roughly 0.5 to 1 ug RNA underwent reverse transcription using random hexamers. TCRdb reprocessed the immunoSEQ multiplex PCR reads via MiXCR and lists one record per CDR3 protein. The table records over 100,000 distinct CDR3 sequences, about 95% of them present only once. This entry is derived from a study of CD8 T cells in Susac syndrome. Study as a whole: Each patient with Susac syndrome, at the time of blood draw, was therapy-naive, on corticosteroids, or on intravenous immunoglobulin alone.

V shed 5 bases and J 6 bases; nucleotides not matched to a gene: 12. CDR3 length: 16 amino acids. Germline CDR1 reads DFQATT; CDR2 reads SNEGSKA (reference sequence). The chain links TRBV20-1 to TRBJ2-1; 11 positions agree with TRBD2. The sample consisted of CD8+ T cells from PBMCs. The source is a human donor with Susac syndrome. CDR3 sequence reads: CSARDLLAGDLNEQFF. Here the CDR3 DNA reads TGCAGTGCTCGGGACCTACTAGCGGGGGATCTCAATGAGCAGTTCTTC.